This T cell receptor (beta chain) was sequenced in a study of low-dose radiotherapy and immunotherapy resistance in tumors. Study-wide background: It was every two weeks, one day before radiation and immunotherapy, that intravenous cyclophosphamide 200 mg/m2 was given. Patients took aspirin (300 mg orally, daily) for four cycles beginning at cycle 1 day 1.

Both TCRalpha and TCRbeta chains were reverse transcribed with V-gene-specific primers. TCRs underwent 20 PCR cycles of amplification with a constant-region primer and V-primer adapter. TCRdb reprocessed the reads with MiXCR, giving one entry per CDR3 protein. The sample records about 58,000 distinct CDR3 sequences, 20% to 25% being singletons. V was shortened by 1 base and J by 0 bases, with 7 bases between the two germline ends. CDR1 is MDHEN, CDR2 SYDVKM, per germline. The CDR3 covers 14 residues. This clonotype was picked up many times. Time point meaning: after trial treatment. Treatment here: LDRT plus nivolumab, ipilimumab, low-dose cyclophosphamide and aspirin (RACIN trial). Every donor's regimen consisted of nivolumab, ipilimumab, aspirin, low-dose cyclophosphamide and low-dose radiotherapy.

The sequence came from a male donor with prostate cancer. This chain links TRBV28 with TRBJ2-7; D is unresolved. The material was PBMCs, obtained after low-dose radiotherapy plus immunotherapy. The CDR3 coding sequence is TGTGCCAGCAGTTTATACCAGAACTCCTACGAGCAGTACTTC. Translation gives CASSLYQNSYEQYF.